One and the same sample provided the 25 T cell receptor beta chains below, sequenced in a study of neoadjuvant anti-PD-1 for oral cavity cancer. Assay: immunoSEQ multiplex PCR; the TCRdb copy retains only in-frame clones and omits some. The data show approximately 15,000 clones, roughly 71% seen once. The time point was: after neoadjuvant nivolumab, at surgical resection. Sequenced material: PBMCs, taken after nivolumab (anti-PD-1) treatment. The receptor source for this set is a person between 40 and 80 years old with oral cavity squamous cell carcinoma.

V usage is TRBV11-2 and J usage is TRBJ1-5, with 10 bases matching TRBD1. The germline V gene has CDR1 SGHAT and CDR2 FQNNGV. The CDR3 sequence is 14 residues long. The V segment lost 5 bases and the J segment 5 bases; nucleotides outside the gene matches: 3. CDR3 residues: CASSPGTGDQPQHF. CDR3 nucleotides: TGTGCCAGCAGCCCCGGGACAGGGGATCAGCCCCAGCATTTT. Combining the CDR3 with reference TRBV11-2 and TRBJ1-5 gives the whole variable domain EAGVAQSPRYKIIEKRQSVAFWCNPISGHATLYWYQQILGQGPKLLIQFQNNGVVDDSQLPKDRFSAERLKGVDSTLKIQPAKLEDSAVYLCASSPGTGDQPQHFGDGTRLSIL.

This clone was detected only a few times. This chain uses TRBV19 with TRBJ2-2, with D possibly matching TRBD1 (6 bases). CDR1 is LNHDA, CDR2 SQIVND, per germline (reference sequence). The CDR3 spans 14 residues. V was pared by 8 bases and J by 3 bases, with 13 bases between. As DNA, the CDR3 is TGTGCCAGTTCTGGGGGCGCTTACACCGGGGAGCTGTTTTTT. Amino acids: CASSGGAYTGELFF.

This chain joins TRBV7-8 and TRBJ1-4; D gene ambiguous. Germline V CDR1 and CDR2: SGHVS, FQNEAQ. Trimming removed 5 bases at V and 5 bases at J, with 6 bases between. The CDR3 runs 12 residues. CDR3 in amino acids: CASSPLNEKLFF. CDR3 in DNA: TGTGCCAGCAGCCCCCTCAATGAAAAACTGTTTTTT.

The rearrangement joins TRBV6-5 to TRBJ2-2; D unclear. Germline V lookup: CDR1 MNHEY, CDR2 SVGAGI. The V end lost 5 bases, the J end lost 1 base, and 2 bases lay between the germline ends. The CDR3 contains 12 residues. CDR3 coding DNA: TGTGCCAGCAGTGTGAACACCGGGGAGCTGTTTTTT. It translates to CASSVNTGELFF.

This chain joins TRBV6-4 and TRBJ2-6; D tentatively reads TRBD1 or TRBD2 (5 bases each). Per germline, CDR1 MRHNA and CDR2 SNTAGT. CDR3 length: 15 amino acids. Trimming removed 2 bases from V and 1 base from J, with 6 bases in between. CDR3 sequence reads: CASSDGGSGANVLTF. The CDR3 DNA reads TGTGCCAGCAGTGACGGGGGTTCTGGGGCCAACGTCCTGACTTTC.

Comment on this clone: Within the sample, other DNA sequences also encode this same CDR3. This chain uses TRBV2 with TRBJ2-7, with 12 bases identical to TRBD2. The CDR3 is made up of 16 amino acids. In germline, CDR1 is SNHLY, CDR2 FYNNEI. V was pared by 3 bases and J by 6 bases, with 9 bases of the junction left unmatched. The CDR3 DNA follows: TGTGCCAGCAGTGATCTGCGGACTAGCGGGACCCTCGAGCAGTACTTC. This translates into CASSDLRTSGTLEQYF.

This sequence joins TRBV9 and TRBJ1-6, with TRBD1 identical over 8 bases. This CDR3 has 17 amino acids. The germline gives CDR1 SGDLS, CDR2 YYNGEE. With 3 bases clipped from V and 4 bases from J, the junction kept 9 bases outside the gene matches. The CDR3: CASSGHRGGSYNSPLHF. The CDR3 nucleotides are TGTGCCAGCAGCGGCCACAGGGGGGGATCTTATAATTCACCCCTCCACTTT.

The chain combines TRBV6-1 with TRBJ2-2; a possible D gene is TRBD1 (5 bases). The CDR3 length is 13 residues. The germline gives CDR1 MNHNS, CDR2 SASEGT. Trimming took 7 bases from V and 6 from J, leaving 12 bases between them. The CDR3 DNA follows: TGTGCCAGCACCCAAGGGGTCTCCGGGGAGCTGTTTTTT. This gives the protein CASTQGVSGELFF.

V is TRBV27 and J is TRBJ2-5, with 9 nucleotides matching TRBD1. This CDR3 spans 19 amino acids. After removal of 5 bases from V and 3 bases from J, the junction contained 19 bases not matched to a gene. Looked up from germline, CDR1 is MNHEY and CDR2 is SMNVEV (reference sequence). CDR3 DNA sequence: TGTGCCAGCAGTCCACGGGTGACAGGGGGACGTCTGAGAGAAGAGACCCAGTACTTC. Translation: CASSPRVTGGRLREETQYF.

This clone was observed once. The chain uses TRBV2 and TRBJ2-7, with D maybe TRBD1 (5 bases). The germline gives CDR1 SNHLY, CDR2 FYNNEI. The CDR3 runs to 14 residues. Trimming pared 6 bases from V and 2 bases from J, leaving 14 bases between. The CDR3 DNA reads TGTGCCAGCAGAGGATCCAGGGCGACCTACGAGCAGTACTTC. It is translated as CASRGSRATYEQYF.

J is TRBJ1-5 and V is TRBV6-6; no clear D. The CDR3 is 15 amino acids. Deletions cut 0 bases from V and 3 bases from J, with 9 bases between. Looked up from germline, CDR1 is MNHNY and CDR2 is SVGAGI (reference sequence). CDR3 nucleotides: TGTGCCAGCAGTTACTCGAAATGGGACAATCAGCCCCAGCATTTT. Translation gives CASSYSKWDNQPQHF.

The V gene is TRBV7-9, the J gene TRBJ2-1; either TRBD1 or TRBD2 may supply D (6 bases each). Germline V lookup: CDR1 SEHNR, CDR2 FQNEAQ (reference sequence). The CDR3 is made up of 14 amino acids. Trimming took off 4 bases at V and 6 bases at J, with 13 bases between the two ends. DNA for the CDR3: TGTGCCAGCAGCTCCGCGGGACATTCCAATGAGCAGTTCTTC. It encodes CASSSAGHSNEQFF.

The rearrangement joins TRBV6-5 to TRBJ1-3; D ambiguous. From germline, CDR1 is MNHEY and CDR2 SVGAGI. V shed 2 bases and J shed 0 bases, with 11 bases lying between them. The CDR3 loop spans 16 amino acids. CDR3 in amino acids: CASSYGPIFSGNTIYF. The CDR3 region has the DNA TGTGCCAGCAGTTACGGGCCTATTTTCTCTGGAAACACCATATATTTT.

The genes are TRBV27 and TRBJ1-5; D is unclear. The CDR3 consists of 14 residues. CDR1 and CDR2 from the germline V gene are MNHEY and SMNVEV (reference sequence). V lost 4 bases to trimming and J lost 4 bases, with 11 bases between them. The CDR3 here is CASSYIGRNQPQHF. As DNA, the CDR3 is TGTGCCAGCAGTTACATAGGGAGGAATCAGCCCCAGCATTTT.

The chain recombines TRBV5-1 with TRBJ2-4, with D maybe TRBD1 (7 bases). CDR1 and CDR2 from the germline V gene are SGHRS and YFSETQ. Between the trimmed V and J ends, which lost 7 bases and 7 bases, there was a span of 18 bases. The CDR3 contains 14 residues. The CDR3 DNA reads TGCGCCAGCCGATCGGGACTGACAGGGAACATTCAGTACTTC. As protein: CASRSGLTGNIQYF.

The chain has TRBV27 and TRBJ2-7; either TRBD1 or TRBD2 may fit D (6 bases each). V dropped 8 bases and J dropped 1 base, with 15 bases sitting between them. CDR1 MNHEY and CDR2 SMNVEV come from the germline V gene (reference sequence). This CDR3 comprises 14 residues. This CDR3 reads CASPPGAGSYEQYF. The CDR3 region has the DNA TGTGCCAGCCCCCCGGGGGCTGGGTCCTACGAGCAGTACTTC.

CDR3 protein: CASSSGSKETQYF. The CDR3 bases are TGTGCCAGCAGTTCCGGCAGCAAAGAGACCCAGTACTTC. The chain uses TRBV6-6 and TRBJ2-5; the D is unclear. The CDR3 contains 13 residues. Trimming left V 4 bases short and J 3 bases short, with 9 bases between. CDR1 and CDR2 from the germline V gene are MNHNY and SVGAGI (reference sequence).

The J gene is TRBJ1-1, the V gene TRBV6-1; 8 bases fit TRBD1. V trimming: 6 bases; J trimming: 5 bases; junction bases outside the gene matches: 2. The CDR3 consists of 12 residues. Germline loops: CDR1 MNHNS, CDR2 SASEGT. The DNA of the CDR3 is TGTGCCAGCAGCAGGGGGCATACTGAAGCTTTCTTT. Protein sequence: CASSRGHTEAFF.

V is TRBV4-1 and J is TRBJ1-2; 9 bases are a match to TRBD1. The CDR3 runs to 15 residues. CDR1 is MGHRA and CDR2 is YSYEKL in the germline V gene. V trimming: 1 base; J trimming: 8 bases; junction bases outside the gene matches: 8. CDR3 sequence reads: CASSQVRRTGGGYTF. The CDR3 DNA sequence: TGCGCCAGCAGCCAAGTCAGAAGAACAGGGGGCGGCTACACCTTC.

The V gene is TRBV29-1, the J gene TRBJ1-4; D is unclear. The length of the CDR3 is 12 residues. CDR1 and CDR2 from the germline V gene are SQVTM and ANQGSEA. V lost 7 bases to trimming and J lost 3 bases, with 9 bases between them. The CDR3 DNA sequence: TGCAGCGCCCGTCGAGCTAATGAAAAACTGTTTTTT. Its protein is CSARRANEKLFF.

The CDR3 is CSIQDSNQPQHF. As DNA, the CDR3 is TGCAGCATACAGGATAGCAATCAGCCCCAGCATTTT. The V gene is TRBV29-1, the J gene TRBJ1-5; D may be TRBD1 (5 bases). The V end lost 8 bases, the J end lost 0 bases, and 8 bases lay between the germline ends. Germline loops: CDR1 SQVTM, CDR2 ANQGSEA. CDR3 length: 12 residues.

V usage is TRBV28 and J usage is TRBJ2-5; possible D gene TRBD2, 6 bases. V shed 10 bases and J shed 6 bases, with 18 bases lying between them. Germline V gene data show CDR1 as MDHEN and CDR2 as SYDVKM. The CDR3 totals 13 residues. CDR3 sequence: CATTHPGRKTQYF. Here the CDR3 DNA reads TGTGCCACCACTCATCCAGGGAGGAAGACCCAGTACTTC.

This clone showed up just once. The rearrangement links TRBV7-9 to TRBJ1-1; 9 bases line up with TRBD1. Germline V gives CDR1 SEHNR, CDR2 FQNEAQ (reference sequence). The CDR3 has 15 residues. The ends lost 4 bases at V and 6 bases at J; junction bases unmatched: 9. CDR3 nucleotide sequence: TGTGCCAGCAGCTATTCCACAGGGGGCTACCCTGAAGCTTTCTTT. Its protein is CASSYSTGGYPEAFF.

This clone was seen only a few times. J is TRBJ1-2 and V is TRBV7-9; D is possibly TRBD1 (6 bases). Trimming cost V 3 bases and J 8 bases, with 19 bases left between them. CDR3 length equals 15 residues. Germline V gene lookup returns CDR1 SEHNR and CDR2 FQNEAQ (reference sequence). The CDR3 reads CASSFSKDSLRGYTF. For the CDR3, the DNA is TGTGCCAGCAGCTTCTCCAAGGACAGCTTACGGGGCTACACCTTC.

This chain uses TRBV15 with TRBJ2-5, with a weak D call TRBD2 (6 bases). Deletions cut 0 bases from V and 1 base from J, with 12 bases between. The germline gives CDR1 LNHNV, CDR2 YYDKDF (reference sequence). The CDR3 length is 16 residues. Here the CDR3 reads CATSRDGRTTQETQYF. The CDR3 DNA sequence: TGTGCCACCAGCAGAGACGGGCGGACTACCCAAGAGACCCAGTACTTC.